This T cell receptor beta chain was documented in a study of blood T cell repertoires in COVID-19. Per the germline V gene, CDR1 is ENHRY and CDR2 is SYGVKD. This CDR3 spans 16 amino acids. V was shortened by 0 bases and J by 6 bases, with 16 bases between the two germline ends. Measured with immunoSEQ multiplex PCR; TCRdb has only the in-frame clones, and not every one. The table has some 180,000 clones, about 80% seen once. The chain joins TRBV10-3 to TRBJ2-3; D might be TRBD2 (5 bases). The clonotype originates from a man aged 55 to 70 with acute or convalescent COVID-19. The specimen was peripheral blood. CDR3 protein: CAISESTRGAADTQYF. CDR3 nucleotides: TGTGCCATCAGTGAGTCGACTCGGGGTGCGGCGGATACGCAGTATTTT.